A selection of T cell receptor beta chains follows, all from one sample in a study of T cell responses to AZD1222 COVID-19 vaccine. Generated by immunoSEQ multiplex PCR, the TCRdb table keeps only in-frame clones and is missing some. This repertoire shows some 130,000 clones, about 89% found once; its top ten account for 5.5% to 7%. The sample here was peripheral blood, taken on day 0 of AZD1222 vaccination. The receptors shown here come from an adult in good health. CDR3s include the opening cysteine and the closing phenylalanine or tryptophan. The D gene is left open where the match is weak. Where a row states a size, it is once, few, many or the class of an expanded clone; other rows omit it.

CASSLIPGGNTEAFF	TGTGCCAGCAGTCTTATTCCGGGAGGGAACACTGAAGCTTTCTTT	TRBV9	.	TRBJ1-1	.
CASTPVGVRSGNTIYF	TGTGCCAGTACCCCAGTTGGGGTGAGGTCTGGAAACACCATATATTTT	TRBV19	.	TRBJ1-3	.
CASSFNRDTSGYTF	TGTGCCAGCAGCTTCAACAGGGATACGTCCGGCTACACCTTC	TRBV7-8	.	TRBJ1-2	.
CASSFQGGGETQYF	TGTGCCAGCAGCTTTCAGGGTGGGGGGGAGACCCAGTACTTC	TRBV7-2	.	TRBJ2-5	.
CASIHRGWYEQYF	TGTGCCAGCATCCACAGGGGGTGGTACGAGCAGTACTTC	TRBV21-1	.	TRBJ2-7	.
CASSLETSSGNEQFF	TGCGCCAGCAGCTTAGAGACTAGCTCAGGCAATGAGCAGTTCTTC	TRBV5-1	.	TRBJ2-1	TRBD2
CATNGDLNSPLHF	TGTGCCACCAACGGTGACCTTAATTCACCCCTCCACTTT	TRBV12-3/TRBV12-4	.	TRBJ1-6	.
CASSKRGGNTEAFF	TGTGCCAGCAGTAAAAGGGGGGGGAACACTGAAGCTTTCTTT	TRBV6-5	.	TRBJ1-1	.
CASSITGDYGYTF	TGTGCCAGCAGTATAACAGGGGACTATGGCTACACCTTC	TRBV6-5	.	TRBJ1-2	TRBD1
CAWTRMLGLVYGTDTQYF	TGTGCCTGGACCCGAATGTTGGGGCTCGTCTACGGCACAGATACGCAGTATTTT	TRBV30	.	TRBJ2-3	.
CASSLFGTGTEAFF	TGCGCCAGCAGCTTGTTCGGGACGGGAACTGAAGCTTTCTTT	TRBV5-1	few	TRBJ1-1	.
CASSHPDRISRGNTDTQYF	TGCGCCAGCAGCCATCCCGACAGGATTTCGCGGGGGAACACAGATACGCAGTATTTT	TRBV5-1	once	TRBJ2-3	.
CASSPQGWGNTIYF	TGTGCCAGCAGTCCACAGGGATGGGGAAACACCATATATTTT	TRBV27	.	TRBJ1-3	.
CASSAGVGNTIYF	TGTGCCAGCAGCGCAGGGGTTGGGAACACCATATATTTT	TRBV11-3	.	TRBJ1-3	.
CASSQWVGGTADTQYF	TGTGCCAGCAGCCAATGGGTTGGGGGCACTGCAGATACGCAGTATTTT	TRBV3-1/TRBV3-2	.	TRBJ2-3	.
CASSLADSYGYTF	TGTGCCAGCAGCTTAGCGGACAGCTATGGCTACACCTTC	TRBV7-8	.	TRBJ1-2	.
CASSLQGNYGYTF	TGTGCCAGCAGCTTGCAGGGCAACTATGGCTACACCTTC	TRBV5-8	.	TRBJ1-2	.
CASSPGRNRETQYF	TGTGCCAGCAGCCCCGGCAGAAATCGGGAGACCCAGTACTTC	TRBV6-5	.	TRBJ2-5	.
CAWAGSSYEQYF	TGTGCCTGGGCGGGGAGCTCCTACGAGCAGTACTTC	TRBV30	.	TRBJ2-7	.
CASSLQGERNTEAFF	TGCGCCAGCAGCTTGCAAGGTGAGAGGAACACTGAAGCTTTCTTT	TRBV5-1	.	TRBJ1-1	.
CASSQDPGQRGYTF	TGCGCCAGCAGCCAAGATCCGGGCCAGCGGGGCTACACCTTC	TRBV4-1	once	TRBJ1-2	.
CASSLDGGAYEQYF	TGTGCCAGCAGCTTGGACGGGGGGGCGTACGAGCAGTACTTC	TRBV11-2	once	TRBJ2-7	TRBD2
CASSPVLTGTDTQYF	TGTGCCAGCAGCCCCGTCCTCACTGGCACAGATACGCAGTATTTT	TRBV6-5	.	TRBJ2-3	.
CASTRLNQPQHF	TGTGCCAGCACGAGGCTGAATCAGCCCCAGCATTTT	TRBV12-3/TRBV12-4	once	TRBJ1-5	.
CASSLTGTGVSEQYF	TGTGCCAGCAGCCTAACCGGGACAGGGGTGTCCGAGCAGTACTTC	TRBV5-8	.	TRBJ2-7	TRBD1
CASSEWRQGLNEQFF	TGTGCCAGCAGTGAATGGAGACAGGGACTTAATGAGCAGTTCTTC	TRBV6-1	few	TRBJ2-1	.
CASTTPTVAEAFF	TGTGCCAGCACTACACCTACCGTCGCTGAAGCTTTCTTT	TRBV25-1	.	TRBJ1-1	.
CASSPKELETQYF	TGTGCCAGCAGCCCAAAGGAGTTGGAGACCCAGTACTTC	TRBV5-4	.	TRBJ2-5	.
CASSFPQGTQYF	TGTGCCAGCAGTTTTCCTCAGGGGACCCAGTACTTC	TRBV12-3/TRBV12-4	.	TRBJ2-5	.
CASEGGLAGNTGELFF	TGTGCCAGCGAGGGGGGGCTAGCGGGGAACACCGGGGAGCTGTTTTTT	TRBV3-1/TRBV3-2	.	TRBJ2-2	TRBD2
CASSRDSFQETQYF	TGTGCCAGCAGCCGGGACAGCTTCCAAGAGACCCAGTACTTC	TRBV5-5	.	TRBJ2-5	TRBD1
CASSLATVHEQFF	TGTGCCAGCAGCTTAGCGACAGTCCATGAGCAGTTCTTC	TRBV7-9	few	TRBJ2-1	.
CASSYSRGQGGTEAFF	TGTGCCAGCAGTTACTCAAGGGGGCAAGGCGGCACTGAAGCTTTCTTT	TRBV6-5	.	TRBJ1-1	TRBD1
CATSRLAGGEQYF	TGTGCCACCAGCAGACTAGCGGGGGGCGAGCAGTACTTC	TRBV15	.	TRBJ2-7	TRBD2
CSAMGGSYNEQFF	TGCAGCGCTATGGGGGGCTCCTACAATGAGCAGTTCTTC	TRBV29-1	.	TRBJ2-1	.